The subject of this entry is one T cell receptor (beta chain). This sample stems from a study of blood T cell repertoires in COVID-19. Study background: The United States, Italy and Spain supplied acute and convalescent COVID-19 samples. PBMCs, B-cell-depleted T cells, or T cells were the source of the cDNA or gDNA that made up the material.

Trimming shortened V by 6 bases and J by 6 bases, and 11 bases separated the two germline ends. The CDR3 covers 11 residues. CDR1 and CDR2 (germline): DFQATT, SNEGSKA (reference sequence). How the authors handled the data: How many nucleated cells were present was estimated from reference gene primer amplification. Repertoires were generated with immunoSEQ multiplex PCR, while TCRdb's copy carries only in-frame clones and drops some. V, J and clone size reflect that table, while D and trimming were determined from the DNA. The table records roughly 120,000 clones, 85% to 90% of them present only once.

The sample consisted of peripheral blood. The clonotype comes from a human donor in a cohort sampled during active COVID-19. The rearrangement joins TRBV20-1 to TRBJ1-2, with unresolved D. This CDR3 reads CSATQGDGYTF. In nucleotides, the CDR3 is TGCAGTGCCACCCAAGGAGATGGCTACACCTTC.